The rows below give T cell receptor beta chains drawn from one sample of a study of T cells in Graves' hyperthyroidism and ophthalmopathy. TCRdb processed the multiplex PCR reads anew with MiXCR; each CDR3 protein has one entry. The sample records fewer than 450,000 distinct CDR3 sequences, over 12% being singletons. The material sequenced was blood. Every receptor here comes from a man aged 45-60 years with Graves' ophthalmopathy. The CDR3 runs from the conserved cysteine through the conserved F or W. D genes are given only for firm matches. Part of the rows lack a size; the others show once, few, many or a class for expanded clones.

v_call	clone_size	j_call	d_call	cdr3_aa	cdr3_nt
TRBV11-2	many	TRBJ2-5	.	CASRLGNQETQYF	TGTGCCAGCAGATTAGGAAACCAAGAGACCCAGTACTTC
TRBV30	many	TRBJ1-4	.	CAWSEISGPFREKLFF	TGTGCCTGGAGTGAGATTTCCGGACCTTTCCGTGAAAAACTGTTTTTT
TRBV2	many	TRBJ2-7	.	CASQRESYEQYF	TGTGCCAGCCAAAGGGAATCCTACGAGCAGTACTTC
TRBV18	many	TRBJ1-1	.	CASSPLSVMNTEAFF	TGTGCCAGCTCACCACTTTCAGTTATGAACACTGAAGCTTTCTTT
TRBV3-1	many	TRBJ2-3	TRBD2	CASSHSGSLDTQYF	TGTGCCAGCAGTCATAGCGGGAGCTTAGATACGCAGTATTTT
TRBV20-1	many	TRBJ2-2	.	CSARHRQEGVTGELFF	TGCAGTGCTAGGCACCGACAGGAAGGGGTCACCGGGGAGCTGTTTTTT
TRBV11-2	many	TRBJ2-7	.	CASSSLARSSYEQYF	TGTGCCAGCAGCTCGTTGGCAAGGAGCTCCTACGAGCAGTACTTC
TRBV20-1	many	TRBJ1-1	.	CSARGVDTEAFF	TGCAGTGCTAGAGGGGTGGACACTGAAGCTTTCTTT
TRBV4-1	many	TRBJ2-7	.	CASSQAASSYEQYF	TGCGCCAGCAGCCAAGCCGCCAGCTCCTACGAGCAGTACTTC
TRBV5-1	many	TRBJ1-1	.	CASSEEGLNTEAFF	TGCGCCAGCAGCGAGGAAGGGCTGAACACTGAAGCTTTCTTT
TRBV20-1	many	TRBJ2-1	TRBD2	CSASTLAGENEQFF	TGCAGTGCTAGTACGCTAGCGGGAGAAAATGAGCAGTTCTTC
TRBV7-2	.	TRBJ1-1	.	CASSPRWVPGLTEAFF	TGTGCCAGCAGCCCTAGGTGGGTACCGGGATTGACTGAAGCTTTCTTT
TRBV4-1	few	TRBJ2-5	TRBD2	CASSLRPLAGGDVTQYF	TGCGCCAGCAGCCTCCGCCCACTAGCGGGAGGGGACGTGACCCAGTACTTC
TRBV3-1	many	TRBJ1-1	.	CASSLRRGQKGTEAFF	TGTGCCAGCAGCCTAAGGAGGGGCCAAAAGGGTACTGAAGCTTTCTTT
TRBV12-3/TRBV12-4	many	TRBJ2-5	.	CASSKQVVETQYF	TGTGCCAGCAGTAAACAGGTTGTGGAGACCCAGTACTTC
TRBV5-5	.	TRBJ1-5	.	CASSSLTYSNQPQHF	TGTGCCAGCAGTTCACTTACTTATAGTAATCAGCCCCAGCATTTT
TRBV19	few	TRBJ2-2	.	CASRVENTGELFF	TGTGCCAGTAGGGTAGAGAACACCGGGGAGCTGTTTTTT
TRBV6-1	.	TRBJ2-5	.	CASWGALGETQYF	TGTGCCAGCTGGGGGGCGTTGGGAGAGACCCAGTACTTC
TRBV11-2	many	TRBJ2-7	TRBD2	CASSLGGGAVYEQYF	TGTGCCAGCAGCTTAGGCGGGGGGGCCGTTTACGAGCAGTACTTC
TRBV12-3/TRBV12-4	many	TRBJ2-5	TRBD1	CASSSGQARETQYF	TGTGCCAGCAGCTCAGGACAGGCCAGGGAGACCCAGTACTTC
TRBV5-4	.	TRBJ2-7	.	CASSLMTGYEQYF	TGTGCCAGCAGCTTAATGACAGGCTACGAGCAGTACTTC
TRBV15	.	TRBJ2-2	.	CATSRSHHRSTNTGELFF	TGTGCCACCAGCAGATCCCACCATAGATCCACGAACACCGGGGAGCTGTTTTTT
TRBV20-1	many	TRBJ1-4	.	CSARVRSSVEKLFF	TGCAGTGCTAGAGTCCGCAGTTCGGTTGAAAAACTGTTTTTT
TRBV24-1	.	TRBJ2-1	.	CATGRERGSLDEQFF	TGTGCCACCGGCAGGGAGAGGGGGTCGTTGGATGAGCAGTTCTTC
TRBV5-1	.	TRBJ2-7	TRBD1	CASSLVGQGTGDEQYF	TGCGCCAGCAGCTTGGTCGGACAGGGGACCGGGGACGAGCAGTACTTC
TRBV30	many	TRBJ1-5	.	CAWSVLGQPQHF	TGTGCCTGGAGTGTACTAGGTCAGCCCCAGCATTTT
TRBV10-2	.	TRBJ2-3	TRBD2	CASSSGLGADTRYF	TGCGCCAGCAGTTCGGGACTAGGGGCAGATACGCGGTATTTT
TRBV12-3/TRBV12-4	.	TRBJ2-3	.	CASSFSNSRTQYF	TGTGCCAGCAGTTTTTCCAACTCACGAACGCAGTATTTT
TRBV10-3	.	TRBJ2-2	TRBD2	CAIAGTSGSGELFF	TGTGCCATCGCCGGGACTAGTGGGTCCGGGGAGCTGTTTTTT
TRBV20-1	many	TRBJ1-5	.	CSARTLVSDSNQPQHF	TGCAGTGCTAGGACGCTAGTATCCGATAGCAATCAGCCCCAGCATTTT
TRBV6-2/TRBV6-3	few	TRBJ1-3	.	CASSSGVPGNTIYF	TGTGCCAGCAGTTCTGGGGTACCTGGAAACACCATATATTTT
TRBV6-4	many	TRBJ2-5	.	CASSVTSRETQYF	TGTGCCAGCAGTGTCACTAGCAGAGAGACCCAGTACTTC
TRBV11-2	.	TRBJ2-2	.	CASSLFLSRSPGELFF	TGTGCCAGCAGCTTATTTCTATCCAGATCACCCGGGGAGCTGTTTTTT
TRBV10-3	many	TRBJ2-7	.	CAISTRTYEQYF	TGTGCCATCAGCACCCGCACCTACGAGCAGTACTTC
TRBV5-1	few	TRBJ1-4	.	CASSLDRSSTNEKLFF	TGCGCCAGCAGCTTGGACAGGTCATCAACTAATGAAAAACTGTTTTTT
TRBV20-1	many	TRBJ2-1	TRBD2	CSARGTSGVNEQFF	TGCAGTGCTCGTGGGACTAGCGGAGTCAATGAGCAGTTCTTC
TRBV7-9	.	TRBJ2-1	TRBD1	CASSPLGTGRYNEQFF	TGTGCCAGCAGCCCTCTGGGGACAGGGAGATACAATGAGCAGTTCTTC
TRBV27	many	TRBJ2-4	.	CASSPGWDIQYF	TGTGCCAGCAGTCCCGGGTGGGACATTCAGTACTTC
TRBV20-1	.	TRBJ1-6	TRBD1	CSATEWARGSPLHF	TGCAGTGCTACTGAGTGGGCCAGGGGGTCACCCCTCCACTTT
TRBV19	.	TRBJ1-2	TRBD1	CASSNLGDRGPYGYTF	TGTGCCAGTAGCAACCTCGGAGACAGGGGGCCCTATGGCTACACCTTC
TRBV20-1	.	TRBJ1-1	.	CSARDGSGMNTEAFF	TGCAGTGCTAGAGATGGGTCAGGGATGAACACTGAAGCTTTCTTT
TRBV20-1	many	TRBJ2-5	.	CSAGDGGKETQYF	TGCAGTGCTGGGGATGGGGGCAAGGAGACCCAGTACTTC
TRBV2	.	TRBJ2-7	.	CASRKVSRFYEQYF	TGTGCCAGCAGGAAGGTTAGTAGGTTCTACGAGCAGTACTTC
TRBV12-3/TRBV12-4	many	TRBJ1-6	.	CASSLTDPTRGSPLHF	TGTGCCAGCAGTTTAACAGACCCGACTCGGGGGTCACCCCTCCACTTT
TRBV29-1	.	TRBJ2-7	.	CSVRWLSNSYEQYF	TGCAGCGTTAGATGGCTTTCAAACTCCTACGAGCAGTACTTC
TRBV6-1	.	TRBJ1-5	TRBD1	CASSAQGQGTRGNQPQHF	TGTGCCAGCAGTGCGCAGGGACAGGGGACGCGGGGCAATCAGCCCCAGCATTTT